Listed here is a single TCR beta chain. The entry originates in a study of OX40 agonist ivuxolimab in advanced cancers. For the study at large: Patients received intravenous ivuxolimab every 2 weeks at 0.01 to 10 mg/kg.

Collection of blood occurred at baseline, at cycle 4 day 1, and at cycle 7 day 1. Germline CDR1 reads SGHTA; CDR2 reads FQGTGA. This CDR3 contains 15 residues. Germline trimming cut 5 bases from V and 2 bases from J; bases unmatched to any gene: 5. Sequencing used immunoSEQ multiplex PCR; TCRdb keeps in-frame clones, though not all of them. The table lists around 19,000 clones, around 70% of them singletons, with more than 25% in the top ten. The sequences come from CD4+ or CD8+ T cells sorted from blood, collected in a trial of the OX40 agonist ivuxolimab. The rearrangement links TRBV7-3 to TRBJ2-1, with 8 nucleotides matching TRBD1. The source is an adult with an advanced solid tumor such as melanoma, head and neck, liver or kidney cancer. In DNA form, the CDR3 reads TGTGCCAGCAGCAGGGGGACAGGTCCCTACAATGAGCAGTTCTTC. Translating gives CASSRGTGPYNEQFF.